What follows are 25 T cell receptor beta chains derived from one specimen sequenced in a study of T-cell memory formation after mild COVID-19. Each CDR3 protein gets one entry after TCRdb re-called the 5' RACE reads with MiXCR. The repertoire consists of 340,000 or so distinct CDR3 sequences, with about an eighth occurring once and the leading ten covering 20% to 25%. Sequencing input: PBMCs or a T cell subset sorted from them (not recorded which). These receptors all stem from a man between 18 and 35 years old who had mild COVID-19 (a few samples of this study predate the infection). Cell type and time point are not known.

This clonotype was picked up a small number of times. The CDR3 loop reads CASRRTGVTGANVLTF. CDR3 DNA sequence: TGCGCCAGCAGACGGACAGGGGTAACTGGGGCCAACGTCCTGACTTTC. V is TRBV4-1 and J is TRBJ2-6; 9 bases map to TRBD1. V trimming: 6 bases; J trimming: 2 bases; junction bases outside the gene matches: 5. CDR3 length equals 16 residues. The germline gives CDR1 MGHRA, CDR2 YSYEKL.

The gene calls are TRBV7-9 and TRBJ2-5; TRBD2 aligns across 9 bases. The CDR3 runs 14 residues. V dropped 5 bases and J dropped 7; count of bases not matched to a gene: 8. Germline loops: CDR1 SEHNR, CDR2 FQNEAQ (reference sequence). In DNA, the CDR3 is TGTGCCAGCAGCCCCGTAGCGGGGGCAGGGACCCAGTACTTC. Its protein product is CASSPVAGAGTQYF.

The V and J genes are TRBV11-2 and TRBJ1-1; the match to TRBD1 covers 10 bases. This CDR3 spans 14 amino acids. V was pared by 5 bases and J by 6 bases, with 6 bases of the junction left unmatched. From germline, CDR1 is SGHAT and CDR2 FQNNGV. CDR3 DNA: TGTGCCAGCAGCCCGGGACAGGGGCGACCTGAAGCTTTCTTT. Protein product: CASSPGQGRPEAFF.

This clonotype turned up a few times. J is TRBJ2-2 and V is TRBV4-3; 7 nucleotides match TRBD1. The CDR3 loop spans 18 amino acids. In germline, CDR1 is LGHNA, CDR2 YSLEER. J gave up 1 base and V 5 bases, and 13 bases lay outside the gene matches. The CDR3 DNA sequence: TGCGCCAGCAGCACCCGTTTACAGGGGCTGTGGAACACCGGGGAGCTGTTTTTT. Translation gives CASSTRLQGLWNTGELFF.

This clonotype was seen a few times. The chain is built from TRBV5-1 and TRBJ2-3, with D tentatively TRBD2 (5 bases). This CDR3 contains 16 residues. V lost 0 bases, J lost 1 base, and 12 bases lay in between. Looked up from germline, CDR1 is SGHRS and CDR2 is YFSETQ. This CDR3 is CASSLGGNYGTDTQYF. In DNA form, the CDR3 reads TGCGCCAGCAGCTTGGGAGGGAACTATGGCACAGATACGCAGTATTTT.

This clonotype has more than one count but fewer than ten. The V call is TRBV5-6, the J call TRBJ1-2; D gene ambiguous. This CDR3 spans 13 amino acids. V lost 5 bases and J lost 7, with 15 bases in between. Germline lookup yields CDR1 SGHDT and CDR2 YYEEEE. As DNA, the CDR3 is TGTGCCAGCAGTTCTTTTCGCTACCCTGGCTACACCTTC. As protein: CASSSFRYPGYTF.

This rearrangement joins TRBV12-2 to TRBJ2-7; TRBD2, as called in the table, went unchecked against the DNA. TRBV12-2 constitutes a pseudogene. The CDR3 is 15 amino acids. DNA for the CDR3: TGTGCAAGTCGCTTTCCGGGACTAGCGGGAACCGAGCAGTACTTC. Encoded protein: CASRFPGLAGTEQYF.

The table lists this clonotype with many counts. The V gene is TRBV6-5, the J gene TRBJ2-2, with unresolved D. Trimming shortened V by 0 bases and J by 0 bases, and 2 bases separated the two germline ends. This CDR3 spans 14 amino acids. Germline V gene lookup returns CDR1 MNHEY and CDR2 SVGAGI. CDR3 amino acids: CASSYSSNTGELFF. The CDR3 coding sequence is TGTGCCAGCAGTTACTCATCGAACACCGGGGAGCTGTTTTTT.

V gene TRBV20-1 combines with J gene TRBJ2-1; D is undetermined. Trimming left V 3 bases short and J 0 bases short, with 12 bases between. Germline V gives CDR1 DFQATT, CDR2 SNEGSKA (reference sequence). This CDR3 spans 15 amino acids. The CDR3 sequence is CSARPPGSSYNEQFF. The DNA of the CDR3 is TGCAGTGCTAGGCCGCCGGGCAGCTCCTACAATGAGCAGTTCTTC.

The V and J genes are TRBV11-2 and TRBJ1-2, with a weak D call TRBD1 (5 bases). The CDR3 spans 11 residues. The V end lost 5 bases, the J end lost 7 bases, and 8 bases lay between the germline ends. Germline values: CDR1 SGHAT, CDR2 FQNNGV. The CDR3 bases are TGTGCCAGCAGCCCGACAGCTGGCTACACCTTC. This translates into CASSPTAGYTF. The full variable domain, in which reference TRBV11-2 and TRBJ1-2 provide the parts outside the CDR3, is EAGVAQSPRYKIIEKRQSVAFWCNPISGHATLYWYQQILGQGPKLLIQFQNNGVVDDSQLPKDRFSAERLKGVDSTLKIQPAKLEDSAVYLCASSPTAGYTFGSGTRLTVV.

This clonotype has ten or more counts. V gene TRBV29-1 combines with J gene TRBJ2-3, with 8 bases fitting TRBD2. CDR3 length: 14 residues. V was clipped by 7 bases and J by 2 bases; unmatched bases: 8. Looked up from germline, CDR1 is SQVTM and CDR2 is ANQGSEA. The DNA of the CDR3 is TGCAGCGCACGAGCGGGGGCCTTCACAGATACGCAGTATTTT. This translates into CSARAGAFTDTQYF.

The chain is built from TRBV20-1 and TRBJ1-1; TRBD1 matches 9 bases. The trim removed 0 bases at V and 8 bases at J, leaving 7 bases unmatched. The CDR3 is 14 residues long. CDR1 and CDR2 (germline): DFQATT, SNEGSKA (reference sequence). The CDR3 protein is CSAREGGTGTEAFF. The CDR3 coding sequence is TGCAGTGCTAGAGAAGGGGGGACAGGGACGGAAGCTTTCTTT.

This clonotype was seen a handful of times. The V call is TRBV19, the J call TRBJ2-1; TRBD2 matches at 12 bases. Germline V gene data show CDR1 as LNHDA and CDR2 as SQIVND (reference sequence). This CDR3 has 17 amino acids. V lost 5 bases, J lost 8 bases, and 13 bases stayed unmatched. CDR3 protein: CASSRLAGALPVDEQFF. CDR3 sequence (DNA): TGTGCCAGTAGTCGACTAGCGGGGGCCCTCCCCGTCGATGAGCAGTTCTTC.

This clonotype showed up just a few times. The rearrangement uses TRBV3-1 and TRBJ2-1; 11 nucleotides line up with TRBD2. V lost 4 bases, J lost 4 bases, and 6 bases stayed unmatched. Germline-derived CDR1 and CDR2 are LGHDT and YNNKEL (reference sequence). This CDR3 comprises 16 residues. CDR3 sequence reads: CASSRLAGGRYNEQFF. CDR3 coding DNA: TGTGCCAGCAGCCGGCTAGCGGGGGGCCGATACAATGAGCAGTTCTTC.

This chain connects TRBV20-1 to TRBJ2-7, with D perhaps matching TRBD2 (5 bases). Germline CDR1 is DFQATT and CDR2 is SNEGSKA (reference sequence). The CDR3 covers 16 residues. The CDR3 coding sequence is TGCAGACCCTGCCCGAGGCGGGCCTGGTACTCCTACGAGCAGTACGTC. The encoded protein is CRPCPRRAWYSYEQYV.

CDR3 bases: TGTGCCACCAGCCCGGACACTCACTATGGCTACACCTTC. Translated, it gives CATSPDTHYGYTF. The chain is built from TRBV15 and TRBJ1-2, with a weak D call TRBD1 (5 bases). Looked up from germline, CDR1 is LNHNV and CDR2 is YYDKDF (reference sequence). The CDR3 extends over 13 amino acids. V lost 5 bases and J 3 bases, leaving 10 bases between the germline ends.

This chain connects TRBV12-3 or TRBV12-4 to TRBJ1-4, with TRBD1 matching over 9 bases. CDR3 size: 13 residues. Germline trimming cut 6 bases from V and 8 bases from J; bases unmatched to any gene: 4. The CDR3 is CASRGQGLEKLFF. For the CDR3, the DNA is TGTGCCAGCAGGGGACAGGGCCTCGAAAAACTGTTTTTT.

Only a few counts were recorded for this clonotype. The chain links TRBV7-9 to TRBJ2-2, with D unclear. V was cut by 8 bases and J by 1 base, with 11 bases left in between. There are 14 residues in the CDR3. Germline V CDR1 and CDR2: SEHNR, FQNEAQ (reference sequence). The CDR3: CASVKTLNTGELFF. CDR3 bases: TGTGCCAGCGTTAAGACACTGAACACCGGGGAGCTGTTTTTT.

In this sample, this clonotype turned up a few times. The chain carries TRBV7-9 and TRBJ2-2; D gene uncertain. Germline V gene lookup returns CDR1 SEHNR and CDR2 FQNEAQ (reference sequence). V shed 2 bases and J shed 7 bases, with 8 bases lying between them. The CDR3 runs to 13 residues. CDR3 sequence reads: CASSLTLGGELFF. CDR3 nucleotide sequence: TGTGCCAGCAGCTTAACCCTCGGCGGGGAGCTGTTTTTT.

This clonotype was counted a few times. V is TRBV4-1 and J is TRBJ2-5, with a weak D call TRBD1 (5 bases). V was clipped by 0 bases and J by 5 bases, with 10 bases between them. The CDR3 runs 14 residues. Germline V gives CDR1 MGHRA, CDR2 YSYEKL. The CDR3 sequence: CASSQDRARETQYF. DNA of the CDR3: TGCGCCAGCAGCCAAGACAGGGCACGCGAGACCCAGTACTTC.

The table lists this clonotype with a few counts. The genes are TRBV5-5 and TRBJ1-1; no reliable D call. Trimming took off 0 bases at V and 10 bases at J, with 10 bases between the two ends. The CDR3 is 12 residues long. In germline, CDR1 is SGHKS, CDR2 YYEKEE (reference sequence). Here the CDR3 DNA reads TGTGCCAGCAGCTTGGACTCCTGGGCAGCTTTCTTT. The encoded protein is CASSLDSWAAFF.

This clonotype was recorded at least ten times. The rearrangement links TRBV5-1 to TRBJ2-7, with 7 bases identical to TRBD1. CDR3 length: 14 amino acids. Germline V CDR1 and CDR2: SGHRS, YFSETQ. The V and J ends lost 2 bases and 0 bases, in that order; junction bases with no gene match: 2. Here the CDR3 DNA reads TGCGCCAGCAGCTTTCCAGGGGGCTCCTACGAGCAGTACTTC. Translation gives CASSFPGGSYEQYF.

In its sample, this clonotype was seen a few times. The V call is TRBV5-1, the J call TRBJ2-5, with 11 bases lining up with TRBD2. There are 17 residues in the CDR3. The ends lost 1 base at V and 9 bases at J; junction bases unmatched: 14. CDR1 SGHRS and CDR2 YFSETQ come from the germline V gene. This CDR3 is CASSLFSSGGTIRAQYF. The CDR3 bases are TGCGCCAGCAGCTTGTTTTCTAGCGGGGGGACCATCCGTGCCCAGTACTTC.

The chain carries TRBV7-9 and TRBJ2-1; D is uncertain. Germline loops: CDR1 SEHNR, CDR2 FQNEAQ (reference sequence). The CDR3 is 17 residues long. V lost 10 bases to trimming and J lost 0 bases, with 22 bases between them. Here the CDR3 DNA reads TGTGCCACCAACGTTCGATCGACGGAGAGCTCCTACAATGAGCAGTTCTTC. This gives the protein CATNVRSTESSYNEQFF.

This clonotype was seen many times. This rearrangement joins TRBV4-1 to TRBJ2-2; TRBD2 matches 9 bases. CDR1 is MGHRA and CDR2 is YSYEKL in the germline V gene. J was trimmed by 1 base and V by 2 bases; bases with no gene match: 2. The CDR3 loop spans 16 amino acids. CDR3 loop: CASSQKLAGNTGELFF. In DNA form, the CDR3 reads TGCGCCAGCAGCCAAAAACTAGCGGGGAACACCGGGGAGCTGTTTTTT.